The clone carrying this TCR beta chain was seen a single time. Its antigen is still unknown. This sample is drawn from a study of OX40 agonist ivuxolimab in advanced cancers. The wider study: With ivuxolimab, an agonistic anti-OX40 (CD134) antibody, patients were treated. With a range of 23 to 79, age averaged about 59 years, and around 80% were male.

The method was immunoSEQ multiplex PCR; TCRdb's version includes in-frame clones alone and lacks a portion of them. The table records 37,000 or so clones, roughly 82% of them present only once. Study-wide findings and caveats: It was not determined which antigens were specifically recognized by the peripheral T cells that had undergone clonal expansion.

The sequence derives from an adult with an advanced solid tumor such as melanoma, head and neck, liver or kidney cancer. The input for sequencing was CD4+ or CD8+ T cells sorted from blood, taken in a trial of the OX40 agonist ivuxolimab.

The CDR3 region has the DNA TGTGCCAGCAGCTTGGGACAGGCGGTCAATCAGCCCCAGCATTTT. Translation gives CASSLGQAVNQPQHF. The rearrangement links TRBV5-5 to TRBJ1-5; possible D gene TRBD1, 6 bases. This CDR3 is 15 amino acids long. Germline CDR1 and CDR2: SGHKS and YYEKEE (reference sequence). V was shortened by 0 bases and J by 3 bases, with 10 bases between the two germline ends. The whole variable domain, filled in from reference TRBV5-5 and TRBJ1-5, reads DAGVTQSPTHLIKTRGQQVTLRCSPISGHKSVSWYQQVLGQGPQFIFQYYEKEERGRGNFPDRFSARQFPNYSSELNVNALLLGDSALYLCASSLGQAVNQPQHFGDGTRLSIL.